This TCR beta chain was sequenced during a study of immune evolution from preneoplasia to lung adenocarcinoma. This clone was seen a single time. Sequencing used immunoSEQ multiplex PCR; TCRdb keeps in-frame clones, though not all of them. The sample has roughly 4,400 clones; under 80% are singletons. Germline-derived CDR1 and CDR2 are KGHSH and LQKENI. V dropped 1 base and J dropped 3 bases, with 0 bases sitting between them. The CDR3 loop spans 11 amino acids. The receptor's source is a person between 60 and 79 years old with lung adenocarcinoma. The material sequenced was FFPE adjacent normal lung tissue. This chain uses TRBV18 with TRBJ2-5; no clear D. CDR3 protein: CASSPQETQYF. CDR3 bases: TGTGCCAGCTCACCACAAGAGACCCAGTACTTC.